This T cell receptor beta chain comes out of a study of post-analysis software for immune sequencing data. Overall study findings and caveats: Among four or five TRBV segments more frequent in patients than controls were TRBV5-6, TRBV5-1 and TRBV20-1.

Unique molecular identifiers had been added to the TCR beta cDNA libraries. Each CDR3 protein gets one entry after TCRdb re-called the PCR reads with MiXCR. The profile shows 450,000 or so distinct CDR3 sequences, around 40% of them singletons. CDR3 length: 13 amino acids. The germline gives CDR1 SNHLY, CDR2 FYNNEI. The V end lost 7 bases, the J end lost 5 bases, and 12 bases lay between the germline ends. Points on this clonotype: Its antigen is unidentified.

The chain has TRBV2 and TRBJ2-1, with D possibly called TRBD1 or TRBD2 (5 bases each). The material sequenced was blood. The TCR comes from a girl aged 5 to 17 with multiple sclerosis. CDR3 residues: CASTGTDDNEQFF. CDR3 coding DNA: TGTGCCAGCACGGGGACGGACGACAATGAGCAGTTCTTC. The variable domain in full, completed from reference TRBV2 and TRBJ2-1, reads EPEVTQTPSHQVTQMGQEVILRCVPISNHLYFYWYRQILGQKVEFLVSFYNNEISEKSEIFDDQFSVERPDGSNFTLKIRSTKLEDSAMYFCASTGTDDNEQFFGPGTRLTVL.